One T cell receptor beta chain is described in this entry. TCRdb's copy holds only in-frame clones and misses some; the assay was immunoSEQ multiplex PCR. Among around 440,000 clones, over 60% were seen once, and the ten largest hold around 13%. This sample is part of a study of shared clonotypes between healthy human individuals. CDR1 is SGHRS, CDR2 YFSETQ, per germline. There are 15 residues in the CDR3. With 1 base removed from V and 1 base from J, the gap between germline ends came to 8 bases. The V call is TRBV5-1, the J call TRBJ2-2; D is ambiguous. This receptor was obtained from a woman aged 40 to 50 in good health. Some clones in this sample may be carry-over from other donors' samples. The source material was PBMCs. CDR3 amino acids: CASSLLWRNTGELFF. The CDR3, as DNA: TGCGCCAGCAGCTTGTTGTGGAGGAACACCGGGGAGCTGTTTTTT.